This TCR beta chain emerged from a study of control samples from healthy donors and cancer patients. TCRdb keeps only in-frame clones here, not all; method: immunoSEQ multiplex PCR. The table has fewer than 150,000 clones, more than 80% seen once. After removal of 6 bases from V and 4 bases from J, the junction contained 9 bases not matched to a gene. CDR3 length equals 15 residues. CDR1 is KGHSH and CDR2 is LQKENI in the germline V gene. Material for sequencing was blood. The chain couples TRBV18 to TRBJ2-1, with TRBD2 identical over 7 bases. The TCR originated in a young man in good health. This chain's CDR3 is CASSDSGTIYNEQFF. In nucleotides, the CDR3 is TGTGCCAGCTCCGACAGCGGGACTATATACAATGAGCAGTTCTTC.